Presented here are 13 T cell receptor beta chains from one specimen sequenced in a study of identical twins (dated by TCRdb to about 2016). The method behind the library was 5' RACE. Sequencing relied on an Illumina HiSeq 2000. TCRdb passed the public sequencing reads through fastp at Q25 and MiXCR, retaining productive beta sequences. CDR3 protein sequences are deduplicated, and each keeps its most common genes and DNA. The sample table records a few hundred thousand distinct CDR3 sequences; roughly 8% of these occur just once. The ten largest clonotypes hold less than 4% of the sample. Another study also made use of these data, one on yellow fever vaccine responses in identical twins.

Sequences were obtained from CD8+ T cells sorted from blood. These receptors were taken from a woman between 18 and 30 years old in good health.

This clonotype was counted many times. The rearrangement links TRBV2 to TRBJ2-5; unclear D gene. From germline, CDR1 is SNHLY and CDR2 FYNNEI. Trimming took 4 bases from V and 6 from J, leaving 3 bases between them. CDR3 length equals 10 residues. In DNA, the CDR3 is TGTGCCAGCAGTGTTCAGACCCAGTACTTC. It translates to CASSVQTQYF. Looking up the rest from reference TRBV2 and TRBJ2-5 gives the full variable domain: EPEVTQTPSHQVTQMGQEVILRCVPISNHLYFYWYRQILGQKVEFLVSFYNNEISEKSEIFDDQFSVERPDGSNFTLKIRSTKLEDSAMYFCASSVQTQYFGPGTRLLVL.

This clonotype has ten or more counts. This CDR3 reads CASSAEGGTHNEQFF. For the CDR3, the DNA is TGTGCCAGCAGCGCCGAGGGGGGTACACACAATGAGCAGTTCTTC. This chain links TRBV6-4 with TRBJ2-1; either TRBD1 or TRBD2 may fit D (6 bases each). The V gene lost 6 bases and the J gene lost 5 bases, with 17 bases spanning the gap. The CDR3 consists of 15 residues. Germline V CDR1 and CDR2: MRHNA, SNTAGT.

V is TRBV28 and J is TRBJ2-7; D gene uncertain. This CDR3 contains 10 residues. V lost 8 bases to trimming and J lost 7 bases, with 9 bases between them. Looked up from germline, CDR1 is MDHEN and CDR2 is SYDVKM. The chain's CDR3 is CASHGGEQYF. In DNA, the CDR3 is TGTGCCAGCCATGGCGGAGAGCAGTACTTC.

This clonotype has only a few counts. The chain carries TRBV20-1 and TRBJ2-1; D may be TRBD2 (6 bases). Deletions cut 5 bases from V and 4 bases from J, with 15 bases between. Germline CDR1 reads DFQATT; CDR2 reads SNEGSKA (reference sequence). The CDR3 has 14 residues. CDR3 sequence reads: CSALGRGLYNEQFF. CDR3 bases: TGCAGTGCTTTGGGACGGGGACTTTACAATGAGCAGTTCTTC.

The table lists this clonotype with a few counts. A much larger clone differs from this one at a single base, so this may be a read error. The CDR3 DNA follows: TGTGCCAGCAGTTTCGACGAGCAGTACTTC. Its protein product is CASSFDEQYF. This sequence joins TRBV28 and TRBJ2-7, with D unclear. Germline CDR1 is MDHEN and CDR2 is SYDVKM. Trimming took 3 bases from V and 5 from J, leaving 2 bases between them. The CDR3 has 10 amino acids.

The V call is TRBV7-9, the J call TRBJ2-1; 13 positions agree with TRBD2. Per germline, CDR1 SEHNR and CDR2 FQNEAQ (reference sequence). This CDR3 region has 16 residues. With 5 bases clipped from V and 6 bases from J, the junction kept 7 bases outside the gene matches. CDR3 loop: CASSPVTSGRLNEQFF. The CDR3 nucleotides read TGTGCCAGCAGCCCAGTGACTAGCGGGAGGCTCAATGAGCAGTTCTTC.

The CDR3 DNA reads TGCGCCAGCAGCCAAGATTCGGGACTCACAGATACGCAGTATTTT. Its translation: CASSQDSGLTDTQYF. The gene calls are TRBV4-3 and TRBJ2-3; maybe TRBD2 (6 bases). The CDR3 consists of 15 residues. The V and J ends lost 0 bases and 2 bases respectively, with 9 bases between them. The germline V gene encodes CDR1 LGHNA and CDR2 YSLEER.

With respect to this clonotype: At one boundary the junction diverges from the germline segment, which might be a read error. V usage is TRBV4-2 and J usage is TRBJ2-1; a weak D match, TRBD2 (5 bases). The CDR3 contains 18 residues. From germline, CDR1 is LGHNA and CDR2 YNFKEQ. CDR3 loop: CAGSQDVWLAMAYNEQFF. The CDR3 DNA reads as TGTGCCGGCAGCCAAGATGTTTGGCTAGCAATGGCCTACAATGAGCAGTTCTTC.

This clonotype was observed many times. The rearrangement uses TRBV27 and TRBJ2-7, with 10 bases matching TRBD2. The CDR3 extends over 16 amino acids. The V gene's germline CDR1 is MNHEY and CDR2 SMNVEV (reference sequence). Trimming removed 6 bases from V and 0 bases from J; junction bases left unmatched: 8. The CDR3 sequence is CASSDTGTSDSYEQYF. The CDR3 DNA follows: TGTGCCAGCAGCGATACCGGGACTAGCGACTCCTACGAGCAGTACTTC.

This clonotype turned up a few times. The V and J genes are TRBV5-1 and TRBJ1-2, with a tentative D call TRBD1 (6 bases). Germline-derived CDR1 and CDR2 are SGHRS and YFSETQ. The CDR3 extends over 15 amino acids. The V end was cut by 1 base, the J end by 6 bases, with 16 bases between. Here the CDR3 DNA reads TGCGCCAGCAGCTTGAAGTCAGGGGCCAGCAATGGCTACACCTTC. This sequence encodes CASSLKSGASNGYTF.

The table lists this clonotype with many counts. The CDR3 reads CSVEDPLAGVPDTQYF. Here the CDR3 DNA reads TGCAGCGTTGAAGATCCCCTAGCGGGAGTGCCAGATACGCAGTATTTT. The V gene is TRBV29-1, the J gene TRBJ2-3; 10 bases align to TRBD2. CDR1 and CDR2 from the germline V gene are SQVTM and ANQGSEA. With V trimmed by 0 bases and J by 4 bases, 7 bases remained unmatched. The CDR3 sequence is 16 residues long.

The chain employs TRBV3-1 and TRBJ2-7, with 13 bases lining up with TRBD2. Trimming cost V 3 bases and J 2 bases; bases outside gene matches: 7. From germline, CDR1 is LGHDT and CDR2 YNNKEL (reference sequence). The CDR3 loop spans 17 amino acids. CDR3 residues: CASSQTTSGRLAYEQYF. The CDR3 DNA sequence: TGTGCCAGCAGCCAGACGACTAGCGGGAGGCTCGCCTACGAGCAGTACTTC.

There are a few counts of this clonotype. This chain links TRBV4-3 with TRBJ2-7; either TRBD1 or TRBD2 may fit D (5 bases each). Germline lookup yields CDR1 LGHNA and CDR2 YSLEER. The CDR3 contains 15 residues. V gave up 0 bases and J gave up 0 bases, with 9 bases separating them. CDR3 residues: CASSQDRDASYEQYF. CDR3 nucleotides: TGCGCCAGCAGCCAAGATCGGGACGCCTCCTACGAGCAGTACTTC.